Described below is a single T cell receptor (beta chain) sequence and its context. The specificity of this receptor is unknown. Base qualities are not provided; no much larger clone lies one nucleotide away. The sample originates from a study of blood T cell repertoires in COVID-19 (dated by TCRdb to about 2020). Regarding the complete study: Collaborator samples came from the United States, Italy and Spain and covered acute and convalescent phases of COVID-19. The material from the prospective study consisted of cDNA or gDNA derived from T cells, B-cell-depleted T cells, or PBMCs. The dataset comprised deeply sampled blood TCRbeta repertoires from subjects exposed to, actively infected with, or recovered from COVID-19. The repertoires were released in a freely available public database meant as a resource for research on the immune response to SARS-CoV-2. Samples were obtained from the ongoing ImmuneRACE study (first 160 participants) and from approximately 1,200 subjects provided by 6 global collaborators. Sample metadata almost always included a de-identified subject ID, COVID-19 status, age in years and sex. Where available, HLA class I and class II types were obtained from metadata supplied by the sample provider rather than from assay-based typing. Points the paper makes about the study in general: The amount of clinical and demographic metadata varied by source and participant and was provided uncurated.

V lost 4 bases and J lost 3 bases; the stretch between them is 9 bases long. Based on the germline V gene, the CDR1 and CDR2 sequences are SGHVS and FQNEAQ. Reading from cysteine to phenylalanine, the CDR3 counts 13 amino acids. Only the CDR3 portion is preserved as DNA: 39 bases, with reading frame beginning at the first base. Participants in the prospective study were enrolled through a virtual design, were aged about 18 to 90 years, and lived in roughly 24 United States geographic areas. Cohort assignment in the prospective study relied on participant-reported clinical history from a screening survey and a study questionnaire. ImmuneRACE Cohort 3 recovered participants were defined by two consecutive negative NP/OP PCR tests, healthcare professional clearance, or symptom resolution. Each participant in the prospective study had whole blood, serum and a nasopharyngeal or oropharyngeal swab collected by mobile phlebotomists. Prospective study participants could optionally give additional blood draws and questionnaires over a roughly 2-month period. Blood samples from the prospective study were shipped frozen or at room temperature prior to DNA extraction.

TCRbeta CDR3 regions were amplified from genomic DNA by means of the immunoSEQ Assay, a bias-controlled multiplex PCR. The authors' pipeline ran thus. The number of nucleated cells in each sample was estimated from the amplification of reference gene primers within the assay. To quantify the absolute abundance of each unique TCRbeta CDR3 rearrangement, sequence reads were collapsed and filtered. Productive Simpson clonality was computed per sample as the square root of Simpson's diversity index over productive rearrangements. TCRdb provides this immuneACCESS table in a form limited to in-frame rearrangements. Some clones are lacking; in checked studies, under half of them reflect an unresolved V gene, and why the rest are absent is not known. V and J calls and clone size are copied from that table; D and trimming were computed from the DNA. The sample table records roughly 250,000 clones; around nine tenths of these occur just once. About 1.6% of the sample belongs to the ten largest clones.

This chain is built from TRBV7-8 and TRBJ1-2, with no confident D gene call. The clonotype originates from a woman in her 50s who had recovered from COVID-19. The sequenced material came from PBMCs or T cells enriched from blood (not recorded which). For the CDR3, the sequence is CASSSPPDYGYTF. The DNA reads TGTGCCAGCAGCTCCCCCCCGGACTATGGCTACACCTTC.